This TCR beta chain is from a study of Graves' ophthalmopathy and Graves' hyperthyroidism. This clonotype was detected ten times or more. RNA transcripts were the source from which TCR beta CDR3 regions were amplified. Second-round multiplex PCR came after a first-round RT-PCR that employed HTBI primers. One entry per CDR3 protein, called by TCRdb with MiXCR from the multiplex PCR reads. The sample consists of 300,000 to 350,000 distinct CDR3 sequences, about 17% of them appearing once. The germline gives CDR1 MDHEN, CDR2 SYDVKM. V trimming: 1 base; J trimming: 1 base; junction bases outside the gene matches: 4. The CDR3 loop spans 15 amino acids.

The source is an adult man with Graves' ophthalmopathy. J is TRBJ2-7 and V is TRBV28, with 7 positions matching TRBD2. Sequenced input: peripheral blood. This CDR3 is CASSLLGGKSYEQYF. DNA of the CDR3: TGTGCCAGCAGTTTATTGGGAGGGAAGTCCTACGAGCAGTACTTC.